Below are 13 T cell receptor beta chains sequenced from a single sample in a study of T cells in Graves' hyperthyroidism and ophthalmopathy (dated by TCRdb to the late 2010s). The method was multiplex PCR. Sequencing relied on an Illumina HiSeq 2000. The TCR beta CDR3 regions were amplified from RNA transcripts. For the first round of RT-PCR on the TCR CDR3, the HTBI primer set was used together with the Qiagen OneStep RT-PCR kit. The raw public data were reprocessed by TCRdb itself: fastp quality trimming at Q25, MiXCR clonotype calling, in-frame beta chains only. Rows are unified per CDR3 protein, each entry keeping the most common DNA and genes. The sample yields 620,000 or so distinct CDR3 sequences; about 14% were counted once. Of the sample, around 12% falls within the top ten clones. Sequencing was carried out using blood. The receptors stem from a woman aged 45-60 years with Graves' ophthalmopathy.

This clonotype came up many times. The gene calls are TRBV7-8 and TRBJ2-5; TRBD1 aligns across 10 bases. This CDR3 is built from 15 residues. V lost 3 bases to trimming and J lost 5 bases; unmatched junction nucleotides: 6. Germline CDR1 and CDR2: SGHVS and FQNEAQ. CDR3 sequence (DNA): TGTGCCAGCAGCTTCAGGACAGGGGGGACGGAGACCCAGTACTTC. Its translation is CASSFRTGGTETQYF.

A few counts support this clonotype. This chain links TRBV10-3 with TRBJ2-7, with 13 nucleotides matching TRBD2. The CDR3 runs 13 residues. Germline-derived CDR1 and CDR2 are ENHRY and SYGVKD. Unmatched junction bases numbered 2, after V lost 10 bases and J lost 2 bases. CDR3 coding DNA: TGTGCCACCGGGACTAGCGGGACCTACGAGCAGTACTTC. Translating gives CATGTSGTYEQYF.

In its sample, this clonotype was seen many times. V gene TRBV20-1 combines with J gene TRBJ2-7; 14 positions agree with TRBD2. V dropped 4 bases and J dropped 5; count of bases not matched to a gene: 4. The germline V gene encodes CDR1 DFQATT and CDR2 SNEGSKA (reference sequence). The CDR3 consists of 14 residues. CDR3 sequence: CSATGTSGSHEQYF. The CDR3 nucleotides are TGCAGTGCTACCGGGACTAGCGGGAGTCACGAGCAGTACTTC.

This clonotype appeared a single time. The V and J genes are TRBV9 and TRBJ2-5; a possible D gene is TRBD1 (6 bases). Trimming took off 0 bases at V and 5 bases at J, with 14 bases between the two ends. CDR1 is SGDLS and CDR2 is YYNGEE in the germline V gene. The CDR3 consists of 15 residues. The CDR3 DNA reads TGTGCCAGCAGCGTAGGGGGCAGGGGAATGGAGACCCAGTACTTC. Translated: CASSVGGRGMETQYF.

A few counts support this clonotype. The rearrangement uses TRBV7-6 and TRBJ2-5; D could derive from TRBD1 or TRBD2 (6 bases each). V dropped 5 bases and J dropped 1 base, with 20 bases sitting between them. Germline V gives CDR1 SGHVS, CDR2 FNYEAQ. The CDR3 runs to 17 residues. The CDR3 nucleotides are TGTGCCAGCAGCGGATACCGGGGGCTTGGCGGCCAAGAGACCCAGTACTTC. Translating it yields CASSGYRGLGGQETQYF.

Many counts were recorded for this clonotype. The chain couples TRBV5-5 to TRBJ2-1; 9 bases agree with TRBD1. This CDR3 spans 16 amino acids. The germline V gene encodes CDR1 SGHKS and CDR2 YYEKEE (reference sequence). V was pared by 5 bases and J by 1 base, with 7 bases of the junction left unmatched. This CDR3 reads CASRRRQGGSYNEQFF. The CDR3 region has the DNA TGTGCCAGCAGGCGACGACAGGGGGGATCCTACAATGAGCAGTTCTTC.

This clonotype occurred many times. The chain employs TRBV28 and TRBJ2-1; 9 nucleotides agree with TRBD1. After removal of 6 bases from V and 9 bases from J, the junction contained 9 bases not matched to a gene. Per the germline V gene, CDR1 is MDHEN and CDR2 is SYDVKM. The CDR3 has 14 residues. CDR3 DNA: TGTGCCAGCAGCCGCGGGACAGGGAGGGCTGAGCAGTTCTTC. Protein: CASSRGTGRAEQFF.

This clonotype was seen more than once but under ten times. The J gene is TRBJ2-3, the V gene TRBV5-1; TRBD2 matches at 12 bases. From germline, CDR1 is SGHRS and CDR2 YFSETQ. There are 15 residues in the CDR3. V shed 6 bases and J 1 base; nucleotides not matched to a gene: 3. As DNA, the CDR3 is TGCGCCAGCACCCTAGCGGGAGGGGGCACAGATACGCAGTATTTT. This codes for CASTLAGGGTDTQYF.

This clonotype was seen many times. The chain couples TRBV7-2 to TRBJ2-5, with TRBD2 matching over 7 bases. Trimming cost V 1 base and J 2 bases; bases outside gene matches: 4. Germline-derived CDR1 and CDR2 are SGHTA and FQGNSA. The CDR3 has 15 residues. The CDR3 is CASSLVAGVQETQYF. DNA of the CDR3: TGTGCCAGCAGCTTAGTTGCGGGGGTACAAGAGACCCAGTACTTC.

The chain links TRBV9 to TRBJ2-3; possibly TRBD1 or TRBD2 for D (5 bases each). The CDR3 is made up of 14 amino acids. Germline assignment: CDR1 SGDLS and CDR2 YYNGEE. The V gene lost 3 bases and the J gene lost 5 bases, with 13 bases spanning the gap. The CDR3 loop reads CASSAKWDLDTQYF. The CDR3, as DNA: TGTGCCAGCAGCGCCAAATGGGACCTAGATACGCAGTATTTT.

The CDR3 loop reads CASSVGGSYGYTF. For the CDR3, the DNA is TGTGCCAGCAGCGTTGGAGGGTCCTATGGCTACACCTTC. The chain joins TRBV9 to TRBJ1-2; no clear D. This CDR3 comprises 13 residues. Trimming stripped 2 bases from V and 4 bases from J, with 9 bases between. Germline V gives CDR1 SGDLS, CDR2 YYNGEE.

This clonotype was observed a handful of times. The chain uses TRBV20-1 and TRBJ1-6, with D tentatively TRBD1 (5 bases). V was shortened by 0 bases and J by 0 bases, with 12 bases between the two germline ends. CDR3 length: 17 residues. Germline loops: CDR1 DFQATT, CDR2 SNEGSKA (reference sequence). The CDR3 nucleotides read TGCAGTGCTAGAGATACCAACAGGAGCTCCTATAATTCACCCCTCCACTTT. This translates into CSARDTNRSSYNSPLHF.

This clonotype was seen many times. This chain joins TRBV20-1 and TRBJ1-2, with D possibly TRBD1 on 5 matching bases. Germline V CDR1 and CDR2: DFQATT, SNEGSKA (reference sequence). Between the trimmed V and J ends, which lost 5 bases and 0 bases, there was a span of 19 bases. CDR3 length: 16 amino acids. The CDR3 DNA reads as TGCAGTGCTCGTGGGCAGGGTAGTGGGTCTAACTATGGCTACACCTTC. Translating gives CSARGQGSGSNYGYTF.